These T cell receptor beta chains were read from a single sample in a study of T cells after yellow fever vaccination. One entry per CDR3 protein, called by TCRdb with MiXCR from the 5' RACE reads. There are a few hundred thousand distinct CDR3 sequences in the sample; over 4.5% occur only once, and roughly 3.4% lies in the top ten. Specimen: CD4+ T cells sorted from PBMCs, collected on the day of the yellow fever booster vaccination. These receptor sequences come from a man between 18 and 35 years old who received the YFV17D yellow fever vaccine. CDR3s include the opening cysteine and the closing phenylalanine or tryptophan. Fields, in order: D gene, V gene, clone size, J gene, CDR3 protein, CDR3 DNA. D genes are given only for firm matches. Some rows have no size entry. The others give once, few or many, or a class for an expanded clone.

D gene: .
V gene: TRBV5-1
clone size: many
J gene: TRBJ2-5
CDR3 protein: CASSLSGGDQETQYF
CDR3 DNA: TGCGCCAGCAGCTTGTCTGGCGGGGATCAAGAGACCCAGTACTTC

D gene: .
V gene: TRBV5-1
clone size: few
J gene: TRBJ1-2
CDR3 protein: CASSFPSAYGYTF
CDR3 DNA: TGCGCCAGCAGCTTTCCGAGTGCCTATGGCTACACCTTC

D gene: .
V gene: TRBV7-2
clone size: many
J gene: TRBJ2-5
CDR3 protein: CASSRPVQETQYF
CDR3 DNA: TGTGCCAGCAGCCGCCCCGTGCAAGAGACCCAGTACTTC

D gene: .
V gene: TRBV29-1
clone size: many
J gene: TRBJ2-2
CDR3 protein: CSAVVGAYTGELFF
CDR3 DNA: TGCAGCGCAGTAGTGGGGGCCTACACCGGGGAGCTGTTTTTT

D gene: .
V gene: TRBV9
clone size: .
J gene: TRBJ2-5
CDR3 protein: CASSDTGTPPETQYF
CDR3 DNA: TGTGCCAGCAGCGATACCGGGACGCCGCCAGAGACCCAGTACTTC

D gene: .
V gene: TRBV5-6
clone size: few
J gene: TRBJ2-5
CDR3 protein: CASSGRQIQETQYF
CDR3 DNA: TGTGCCAGCAGCGGCCGACAAATCCAAGAGACCCAGTACTTC

D gene: .
V gene: TRBV19
clone size: .
J gene: TRBJ1-6
CDR3 protein: CASSGRGTSPLHF
CDR3 DNA: TGTGCCAGTAGCGGGAGGGGAACGTCACCCCTCCACTTT

D gene: .
V gene: TRBV5-1
clone size: few
J gene: TRBJ2-5
CDR3 protein: CASSSRASGAGETQYF
CDR3 DNA: TGCGCCAGCTCCTCAAGGGCCTCAGGGGCTGGTGAGACCCAGTACTTC

D gene: .
V gene: TRBV20-1
clone size: many
J gene: TRBJ1-2
CDR3 protein: CSAREAGYLPNYGYTF
CDR3 DNA: TGCAGTGCTAGAGAGGCAGGGTACCTCCCTAACTATGGCTACACCTTC

D gene: .
V gene: TRBV5-4
clone size: .
J gene: TRBJ1-6
CDR3 protein: CASRSGGRGSPLHF
CDR3 DNA: TGTGCCAGCAGATCGGGGGGCAGAGGATCACCCCTCCACTTT

D gene: .
V gene: TRBV19
clone size: .
J gene: TRBJ2-3
CDR3 protein: CASSKTGGGTDTQYF
CDR3 DNA: TGTGCCAGTAGTAAGACAGGAGGGGGCACAGATACGCAGTATTTT

D gene: TRBD1
V gene: TRBV20-1
clone size: few
J gene: TRBJ1-1
CDR3 protein: CSAPGGDRKAFF
CDR3 DNA: TGCAGTGCGCCCGGGGGGGACAGAAAAGCTTTCTTT

D gene: TRBD1
V gene: TRBV20-1
clone size: .
J gene: TRBJ1-4
CDR3 protein: CSAKTGPNEKLFF
CDR3 DNA: TGCAGTGCTAAGACAGGGCCTAATGAAAAACTGTTTTTT

D gene: TRBD1
V gene: TRBV4-1
clone size: .
J gene: TRBJ2-1
CDR3 protein: CASSQPGQGIYNEQFF
CDR3 DNA: TGCGCCAGCAGCCAACCGGGACAGGGGATTTACAATGAGCAGTTCTTC

D gene: TRBD2
V gene: TRBV6-2/TRBV6-3
clone size: .
J gene: TRBJ2-2
CDR3 protein: CASSTPGTSEAGELFF
CDR3 DNA: TGTGCCAGCAGCACCCCCGGGACTAGCGAGGCCGGGGAGCTGTTTTTT

D gene: TRBD1
V gene: TRBV7-2
clone size: .
J gene: TRBJ1-2
CDR3 protein: CASSSLGTGGYGYTF
CDR3 DNA: TGTGCCAGCAGCTCCCTTGGCACAGGGGGCTATGGCTACACCTTC

D gene: .
V gene: TRBV20-1
clone size: few
J gene: TRBJ1-4
CDR3 protein: CSARAGWDEKLFF
CDR3 DNA: TGCAGTGCTAGAGCAGGGTGGGATGAAAAACTGTTTTTT

D gene: .
V gene: TRBV6-2/TRBV6-3
clone size: many
J gene: TRBJ2-3
CDR3 protein: CASSYGGSADTQYF
CDR3 DNA: TGTGCCAGCAGTTACGGGGGGTCGGCAGATACGCAGTATTTT

D gene: .
V gene: TRBV24-1
clone size: few
J gene: TRBJ2-5
CDR3 protein: CATSEPWDQETQYF
CDR3 DNA: TGTGCCACCAGTGAGCCTTGGGACCAAGAGACCCAGTACTTC

D gene: .
V gene: TRBV10-3
clone size: .
J gene: TRBJ1-4
CDR3 protein: CAISDVGTTNEKLFF
CDR3 DNA: TGTGCCATCAGTGACGTGGGGACGACTAATGAAAAACTGTTTTTT

D gene: .
V gene: TRBV18
clone size: few
J gene: TRBJ1-1
CDR3 protein: CASSTVLGGDTEAFF
CDR3 DNA: TGTGCCAGCTCAACGGTCCTCGGGGGGGACACTGAAGCTTTCTTT

D gene: .
V gene: TRBV12-3/TRBV12-4
clone size: .
J gene: TRBJ2-1
CDR3 protein: CASSYGGGGAGEQFF
CDR3 DNA: TGTGCCAGCAGCTACGGAGGGGGGGGGGCCGGTGAGCAGTTCTTC

D gene: .
V gene: TRBV29-1
clone size: many
J gene: TRBJ1-3
CDR3 protein: CSARADSGNTIYF
CDR3 DNA: TGCAGCGCCAGGGCGGACTCTGGAAACACCATATATTTT

D gene: TRBD2
V gene: TRBV5-6
clone size: many
J gene: TRBJ2-1
CDR3 protein: CASSFDQRGIDEQFF
CDR3 DNA: TGTGCCAGCAGCTTTGACCAGCGGGGGATCGATGAGCAGTTCTTC

D gene: .
V gene: TRBV7-6
clone size: many
J gene: TRBJ1-1
CDR3 protein: CASSLGQANTEAFF
CDR3 DNA: TGTGCCAGCAGCTTAGGACAGGCGAACACTGAAGCTTTCTTT

D gene: .
V gene: TRBV7-2
clone size: many
J gene: TRBJ2-3
CDR3 protein: CASSLAIKDTQYF
CDR3 DNA: TGTGCCAGCAGCTTAGCCATCAAAGATACGCAGTATTTT

D gene: .
V gene: TRBV19
clone size: few
J gene: TRBJ1-5
CDR3 protein: CASSLDGLDHSNQPQHF
CDR3 DNA: TGTGCCAGTAGTCTGGACGGATTAGACCATAGCAATCAGCCCCAGCATTTT

D gene: .
V gene: TRBV7-9
clone size: .
J gene: TRBJ2-2
CDR3 protein: CASGLKGYPGELFF
CDR3 DNA: TGTGCCAGCGGACTCAAGGGGTACCCCGGGGAGCTGTTTTTT

D gene: TRBD1
V gene: TRBV5-1
clone size: few
J gene: TRBJ1-6
CDR3 protein: CASSLVGGESPLHF
CDR3 DNA: TGCGCCAGCAGCTTGGTAGGGGGCGAATCACCCCTCCACTTT

D gene: .
V gene: TRBV29-1
clone size: many
J gene: TRBJ1-4
CDR3 protein: CSVEGINEKLFF
CDR3 DNA: TGCAGCGTTGAGGGGATAAATGAAAAACTGTTTTTT

D gene: TRBD1
V gene: TRBV7-2
clone size: few
J gene: TRBJ1-5
CDR3 protein: CASSLPGGEQPQHF
CDR3 DNA: TGTGCCAGCAGCCTTCCAGGGGGAGAACAGCCCCAGCATTTT

D gene: TRBD2
V gene: TRBV4-3
clone size: many
J gene: TRBJ2-7
CDR3 protein: CASSLKLAGREQYF
CDR3 DNA: TGCGCCAGCAGTCTTAAACTAGCGGGGCGAGAGCAGTACTTC

D gene: TRBD2
V gene: TRBV2
clone size: many
J gene: TRBJ2-3
CDR3 protein: CASSPGTRSSDTQYF
CDR3 DNA: TGTGCCAGCAGTCCCGGGACTAGGTCATCAGATACGCAGTATTTT

D gene: .
V gene: TRBV7-8
clone size: .
J gene: TRBJ1-1
CDR3 protein: CASSTDNTEAFF
CDR3 DNA: TGTGCCAGCAGCACCGATAACACTGAAGCTTTCTTT

D gene: TRBD2
V gene: TRBV4-3
clone size: .
J gene: TRBJ2-3
CDR3 protein: CASSQEAVAGGTDTQYF
CDR3 DNA: TGCGCCAGCAGCCAAGAAGCAGTGGCGGGGGGCACAGATACGCAGTATTTT

D gene: .
V gene: TRBV4-1
clone size: .
J gene: TRBJ1-3
CDR3 protein: CASSERVPPLGSTDFLWGNTIYF
CDR3 DNA: TGCGCCAGCAGCGAACGGGTCCCACCACTCGGGTCGACTGACTTTCTCTGGGGAAACACCATATATTTT

D gene: .
V gene: TRBV27
clone size: .
J gene: TRBJ2-2
CDR3 protein: CASSLKAPGELFF
CDR3 DNA: TGTGCCAGCAGTTTAAAGGCGCCCGGGGAGCTGTTTTTT

D gene: .
V gene: TRBV28
clone size: many
J gene: TRBJ1-1
CDR3 protein: CASSRTRWGSGDTEAFF
CDR3 DNA: TGTGCCAGCAGCCGAACCCGATGGGGGAGTGGAGACACTGAAGCTTTCTTT

D gene: TRBD2
V gene: TRBV10-1
clone size: many
J gene: TRBJ2-7
CDR3 protein: CASSVSGDSYEQYF
CDR3 DNA: TGCGCCAGCAGTGTTAGCGGGGATTCCTACGAGCAGTACTTC

D gene: .
V gene: TRBV12-3/TRBV12-4
clone size: many
J gene: TRBJ2-3
CDR3 protein: CASSFLGLDTQYF
CDR3 DNA: TGTGCCAGCAGTTTCCTAGGTCTGGATACGCAGTATTTT

D gene: .
V gene: TRBV7-2
clone size: many
J gene: TRBJ2-1
CDR3 protein: CASSLAVYNEQFF
CDR3 DNA: TGTGCCAGCAGCTTAGCTGTGTACAATGAGCAGTTCTTC

D gene: .
V gene: TRBV7-9
clone size: few
J gene: TRBJ1-6
CDR3 protein: CASSLLGQRNSPLHF
CDR3 DNA: TGTGCCAGCAGCTTACTAGGACAAAGGAATTCACCCCTCCACTTT

D gene: .
V gene: TRBV29-1
clone size: .
J gene: TRBJ2-5
CDR3 protein: CSSHRATGTQYF
CDR3 DNA: TGCAGCTCTCACCGGGCGACCGGGACCCAGTACTTC

D gene: .
V gene: TRBV4-3
clone size: many
J gene: TRBJ1-1
CDR3 protein: CASSLSPGVGTEAFF
CDR3 DNA: TGCGCCAGCAGCCTTTCCCCCGGGGTGGGCACTGAAGCTTTCTTT

D gene: .
V gene: TRBV5-1
clone size: many
J gene: TRBJ2-2
CDR3 protein: CASSSDGANTGELFF
CDR3 DNA: TGCGCCAGCAGCTCGGACGGCGCGAACACCGGGGAGCTGTTTTTT

D gene: .
V gene: TRBV9
clone size: .
J gene: TRBJ2-1
CDR3 protein: CASSGVDNEQFF
CDR3 DNA: TGTGCCAGCAGCGGGGTAGACAATGAGCAGTTCTTC

D gene: .
V gene: TRBV30
clone size: .
J gene: TRBJ1-1
CDR3 protein: CAWSRSSGAFF
CDR3 DNA: TGTGCCTGGAGCCGGTCCTCTGGAGCTTTCTTT

D gene: .
V gene: TRBV3-1
clone size: few
J gene: TRBJ2-2
CDR3 protein: CASSQDSIRGSGELFF
CDR3 DNA: TGTGCCAGCAGCCAAGATAGCATAAGGGGGTCCGGGGAGCTGTTTTTT